The 9 T cell receptor beta chains in this list originate from one sample, sequenced in a study of cytomegalovirus exposure and HLA in healthy donors. It was with 60 Vbeta and 13 Jbeta primers that the PCR ran. This table comes from immunoSEQ multiplex PCR, and its TCRdb copy is limited to in-frame clones, with some not included. This sample carries 150,000 to 200,000 clones, 75% of them seen once, and the ten largest clones take around 11%. The material sequenced was PBMCs. Receptors originate from a man aged 18 to 29 in good health and CMV-seropositive.

This clone occurred a few times. The V and J genes are TRBV4-2 and TRBJ2-5, with TRBD2 as a possible D gene (6 bases). With 0 bases removed from V and 6 bases from J, the gap between germline ends came to 17 bases. Germline V gene data show CDR1 as LGHNA and CDR2 as YNFKEQ. This CDR3 is 16 amino acids long. As DNA, the CDR3 is TGTGCCAGCAGCCAAGATTGGACGGGGGTGCGAAAGACCCAGTACTTC. Translation: CASSQDWTGVRKTQYF.

This clone was found a few times. The chain is built from TRBV7-2 and TRBJ1-1; perhaps TRBD1 as D (5 bases). The CDR3 runs 13 residues. The V end was cut by 0 bases, the J end by 11 bases, with 13 bases between. CDR1 and CDR2 (germline): SGHTA, FQGNSA. The CDR3 here is CASSLAMDTWAFF. DNA of the CDR3: TGTGCCAGCAGCTTAGCTATGGACACTTGGGCTTTCTTT.

The chain employs TRBV18 and TRBJ2-1, with TRBD1 matching over 8 bases. The CDR3 runs to 16 residues. Unmatched junction bases numbered 3, after V lost 0 bases and J lost 2 bases. CDR1 is KGHSH and CDR2 is LQKENI in the germline V gene. The CDR3 region has the DNA TGTGCCAGCTCACCACCGGGGACAGGAACCTACAATGAGCAGTTCTTC. Its protein is CASSPPGTGTYNEQFF.

The chain uses TRBV11-3 and TRBJ2-7; 9 bases are a match to TRBD1. Germline trimming cut 0 bases from V and 0 bases from J; bases unmatched to any gene: 6. Germline CDR1 reads SGHNT; CDR2 reads YENEEA. This CDR3 contains 17 residues. The CDR3 DNA reads TGTGCCAGCAGCTTAGACAGCCGGGACAGGGCCTCCTACGAGCAGTACTTC. Its translation is CASSLDSRDRASYEQYF.

The chain recombines TRBV7-3 with TRBJ2-7; 7 nucleotides line up with TRBD2. Germline CDR1 reads SGHTA; CDR2 reads FQGTGA. J was trimmed by 4 bases and V by 5 bases; bases with no gene match: 8. The CDR3 totals 14 residues. The CDR3 DNA follows: TGTGCCAGCAGCCCGGGGGGTGGGGATTACGAGCAGTACTTC. Residues: CASSPGGGDYEQYF.

V usage is TRBV30 and J usage is TRBJ1-1, with 8 bases matching TRBD1. Germline values: CDR1 GTSNPN, CDR2 SVGIG (reference sequence). The junction had 8 bases not matched to a gene; V was cut back by 3 bases and J by 2 bases. The length of the CDR3 is 15 residues. As DNA, the CDR3 is TGTGCCTGGAGACCCCCGGACAGGGCAAACACTGAAGCTTTCTTT. Translating it yields CAWRPPDRANTEAFF.

The chain combines TRBV5-8 with TRBJ2-1; TRBD2 aligns across 11 bases. This CDR3 comprises 15 residues. V shed 5 bases, J shed 2 bases, and the junction held 3 bases outside the gene matches. CDR1 and CDR2 from the germline V gene are SGHTS and YDEGEE. The CDR3 sequence is CASSPTSGTYNEQFF. CDR3 coding DNA: TGTGCCAGCAGTCCGACTAGCGGGACCTACAATGAGCAGTTCTTC.

The chain has TRBV27 and TRBJ2-7; D gene uncertain. The CDR3 is 15 residues long. CDR1 is MNHEY and CDR2 is SMNVEV in the germline V gene (reference sequence). V was pared by 5 bases and J by 2 bases, with 16 bases between. CDR3 nucleotides: TGTGCCAGCAGTCACAAAATAGACGGAGCCTACGAGCAGTACTTC. Its translation is CASSHKIDGAYEQYF.

The chain combines TRBV6-6 with TRBJ2-3, with D unclear. Germline V lookup: CDR1 MNHNY, CDR2 SVGAGI (reference sequence). The ends were cut back, 0 bases at V and 3 bases at J, with 13 bases in the middle. The CDR3 loop spans 16 amino acids. CDR3 in amino acids: CASSYSSSSLTDTQYF. The CDR3 DNA reads as TGTGCCAGCAGTTACTCGAGTTCCTCTCTAACAGATACGCAGTATTTT.